In its sample, the clone carrying this T cell receptor (beta chain) was seen a few times. These data come from a study of T cells in tumors after PD-1 blockade. Only in-frame clones appear in the TCRdb table, and some are missing; sequencing was by immunoSEQ multiplex PCR. The data contain roughly 20,000 clones, over 70% of them singletons. Germline assignment: CDR1 MNHEY and CDR2 SVGEGT. The V gene lost 0 bases and the J gene lost 3 bases, with 3 bases spanning the gap. The CDR3 totals 14 residues. The sequencing here drew on PBMCs, taken after anti-PD-1 therapy. V and J are TRBV6-2 or TRBV6-3 and TRBJ1-6; D uncertain. The receptor was derived from a human donor with advanced basal cell or squamous cell carcinoma (not recorded which). CDR3 nucleotides: TGTGCCAGCAGTTACTCGAGCTATAATTCACCCCTCCACTTT. This encodes CASSYSSYNSPLHF.